Listed below are T cell receptor beta chains from one sample, sequenced in a study of T cells after posttransplantation cyclophosphamide. TCRdb's copy holds only in-frame clones and misses some; the assay was immunoSEQ multiplex PCR. Found here are 16,000 or so clones, roughly 85% of them singletons; the top ten hold about 26%. The source material was PBMCs, sampled after allogeneic stem cell transplant with calcineurin inhibitor and methotrexate. The receptor set was obtained from a female patient between 18 and 35 years old who received an allogeneic stem cell transplant from an unrelated donor, was CMV-positive, and had acute and chronic GVHD. Some T cells may be supplied by the graft donor. Each CDR3 is given with its conserved first and last residue. A D gene is named only where the DNA matches it firmly. Rows give clone size only sometimes, using once, few, many, or a class for an expanded clone.

J,V,length,size,D,DNA,CDR3
TRBJ1-5,TRBV18,13,-,-,TGTGCCAGCTCACAGGCGACAAATCAGCCCCAGCATTTT,CASSQATNQPQHF
TRBJ1-5,TRBV7-9,14,few,TRBD1,TGTGCCAGCAGCCAGGACAGGGGGCCGGAGCCCCAGCATTTT,CASSQDRGPEPQHF
TRBJ2-7,TRBV5-1,14,-,TRBD1,TGCGCCAGCAGCGGATCAGGGGGTAACTACGAGCAGTACTTC,CASSGSGGNYEQYF
TRBJ2-2,TRBV7-8,15,-,-,TGTGCCAGCAGCTCGCGTCTGAGGCTGACCGGGGAGCTGTTTTTT,CASSSRLRLTGELFF
TRBJ2-7,TRBV25-1,14,-,TRBD1,TGTGCCAGCAGTTTACAGGGGGCGCTGGACGAGCAGTACTTC,CASSLQGALDEQYF
TRBJ2-1,TRBV10-3,12,-,-,TGTGCCATCAGCTACGAGGCGGAAGAGCAGTTCTTC,CAISYEAEEQFF
TRBJ2-7,TRBV28,18,-,TRBD2,TGTGCCAGCAGTCCCGGGGCTAGCGGGTATCAAAGAGCTTACGAGCAGTACTTC,CASSPGASGYQRAYEQYF
TRBJ1-4,TRBV4-1,16,few,-,TGCGCCAGCAGCCCATTCTACGGTGCAACTAATGAAAAACTGTTTTTT,CASSPFYGATNEKLFF
TRBJ2-3,TRBV4-1,12,-,-,TGCGCCAGCAGCCAAGTTTCGGGTACGCAGTATTTT,CASSQVSGTQYF
TRBJ2-3,TRBV7-2,17,-,-,TGTGCCAGCAGCTTAGCGGGTACGGGAGTGAGGACAGATACGCAGTATTTT,CASSLAGTGVRTDTQYF
TRBJ2-7,TRBV27,13,-,-,TGTGCCAGCAGTTCTAGACCAGCCTACGAGCAGTACTTC,CASSSRPAYEQYF
TRBJ2-3,TRBV4-1,15,-,TRBD2,TGCGCCAGCAGGTCCGGGACTACCTACACAGATACGCAGTATTTT,CASRSGTTYTDTQYF
TRBJ2-7,TRBV6-1,15,-,TRBD2,TGTGCCAGCCAAAGCCCGGGACTAGTATCCTACGAGCAGTACTTC,CASQSPGLVSYEQYF
TRBJ2-5,TRBV15,15,-,TRBD2,TGTGCCACCAGCAGAGACCTAGCGGGAGGGGTGACCCAGTACTTC,CATSRDLAGGVTQYF
TRBJ1-2,TRBV4-1,18,-,TRBD1,TGCGCCAGCAGCCAAGTCCTACAGGGGGCTAAAGCTAACTATGGCTACACCTTC,CASSQVLQGAKANYGYTF
TRBJ2-5,TRBV18,14,-,-,TGTGCCAGCTCAGCCCTGGGCGGGGAAGAGACCCAGTACTTC,CASSALGGEETQYF
TRBJ2-7,TRBV5-1,17,few,TRBD2,TGCGCCAGCAGCTTGGCTGTTGGGACTAGCGGGAGCTACGAGCAGTACTTC,CASSLAVGTSGSYEQYF
TRBJ2-3,TRBV18,14,few,-,TGTGCCAGCTCACCTGCTAGGAGGACAGATACGCAGTATTTT,CASSPARRTDTQYF
TRBJ1-2,TRBV29-1,14,-,-,TGCAGCGTTGACGGAGGGCGGGGAGGCTATGGCTACACCTTC,CSVDGGRGGYGYTF
TRBJ2-5,TRBV5-1,14,-,-,TGCGCCAGCAGCCCTAAGGTCGGCGGAGAGACCCAGTACTTC,CASSPKVGGETQYF
TRBJ2-2,TRBV28,14,-,TRBD2,TGTGCCAGCAGTTTAGCGGGAGGAACCGGGGAGCTGTTTTTT,CASSLAGGTGELFF
TRBJ2-7,TRBV7-6,14,-,-,TGTGCCAGCAGCTTAGGCGAGATGAGCTACGAGCAGTACTTC,CASSLGEMSYEQYF
TRBJ2-3,TRBV18,16,-,TRBD2,TGTGCCAGCTCACCTGCATATAGCGGGAGCACGAATACGCAGTATTTT,CASSPAYSGSTNTQYF
TRBJ2-7,TRBV10-1,11,-,-,TGCGCCAGCAGTGATTACGAGGAGCAGTACTTC,CASSDYEEQYF
TRBJ1-2,TRBV28,13,once,-,TGTGCCAGCAGTCCACAGGGCGACTATGGCTACACCTTC,CASSPQGDYGYTF
TRBJ2-5,TRBV5-1,13,-,TRBD1,TGCGCCAGCAGCACCGGGACAGAAGAGACCCAGTACTTC,CASSTGTEETQYF
TRBJ2-2,TRBV5-4,16,once,TRBD2,TGTGCCAGCAGCAGACCCGGGACTACGAACACCGGGGAGCTGTTTTTT,CASSRPGTTNTGELFF
TRBJ2-2,TRBV6-4,16,-,TRBD1,TGTGCCAGCAGTGACTCGACCAGGGGGATAGCCGGGGAGCTGTTTTTT,CASSDSTRGIAGELFF
TRBJ2-1,TRBV2,16,-,TRBD2,TGTGCCAGCAGTGTCAGATCAGCGGGAGTGTACAATGAGCAGTTCTTC,CASSVRSAGVYNEQFF
TRBJ2-7,TRBV29-1,13,-,-,TGCAGCGTTGAACGTTGGAGCTCCTACGAGCAGTACTTC,CSVERWSSYEQYF
TRBJ2-7,TRBV4-1,13,-,-,TGCGCCAGCAGCCACCCAGGGTCCTACGAGCAGTACTTC,CASSHPGSYEQYF
TRBJ2-1,TRBV30,11,-,-,TGTGCCTGGAGTGTAAAAGCGGAGCAGTTCTTC,CAWSVKAEQFF
TRBJ2-1,TRBV5-6,16,-,TRBD2,TGTGCCAGCAGCTTGAGGACTAGCGGGACCTACAATGAGCAGTTCTTC,CASSLRTSGTYNEQFF
TRBJ1-2,TRBV13,14,-,-,TGTGCCAGCAGCCGCCCTTACAGGGACTATGGCTACACCTTC,CASSRPYRDYGYTF
TRBJ1-1,TRBV14,16,-,TRBD1,TGTGCCAGCAGCCGAAGACCGACAGGGGTAAACACTGAAGCTTTCTTT,CASSRRPTGVNTEAFF
TRBJ2-7,TRBV5-1,15,-,TRBD2,TGCGCCAGCAGCTTGACGCTAGCGGGAGGGTACGAGCAGTACTTC,CASSLTLAGGYEQYF
TRBJ1-5,TRBV6-1,16,-,TRBD1,TGTGCCAGCAGTGCGAGGACAGGGAATACCAATCAGCCCCAGCATTTT,CASSARTGNTNQPQHF
TRBJ2-7,TRBV5-1,14,-,TRBD2,TGCGCCAGCAGCCCCGGCGGGAGAACCTACGAGCAGTACTTC,CASSPGGRTYEQYF
TRBJ1-2,TRBV6-5,16,-,-,TGTGCCAGCAGTTACTCGACATCGGCAGGGGACTATGGCTACACCTTC,CASSYSTSAGDYGYTF
TRBJ1-1,TRBV27,14,-,TRBD1,TGTGCCAGCAGTCAGGACAGGGGGTACACTGAAGCTTTCTTT,CASSQDRGYTEAFF
TRBJ1-5,TRBV19,15,few,-,TGTGCCAGTAGTATCCTGGCAGGGGCAGGGCAGCCCCAGCATTTT,CASSILAGAGQPQHF
TRBJ2-5,TRBV19,16,-,TRBD1,TGTGCCAGTAGTATAGGGGCCGACAGGGCCAGGGAGACCCAGTACTTC,CASSIGADRARETQYF
TRBJ1-2,TRBV7-9,16,-,TRBD1,TGTGCCAGCAGCCGGGGTCCGACAGGGGGCGAAAGGGGCTACACCTTC,CASSRGPTGGERGYTF
TRBJ2-1,TRBV27,13,-,TRBD2,TGTGCCAGCAGCGGACTAGCGGGAGTAGAGCAGTTCTTC,CASSGLAGVEQFF
TRBJ2-7,TRBV7-9,12,-,TRBD1,TGTGCCAGCAGCTGGGACAGGGCCGAGCAGTACTTC,CASSWDRAEQYF
TRBJ2-2,TRBV19,16,-,-,TGTGCCAGTAGCAACCTGCCGGGGGCGAACACCGGGGAGCTGTTTTTT,CASSNLPGANTGELFF
TRBJ2-1,TRBV5-4,16,-,-,TGTGCCAGCAGCTTGGCCGGCAGCGCTAGATACAATGAGCAGTTCTTC,CASSLAGSARYNEQFF
TRBJ1-2,TRBV6-1,15,-,-,TGTGCCAGCAGTGAAGCTGGTGGAGGGAAATATGGCTACACCTTC,CASSEAGGGKYGYTF
TRBJ2-3,TRBV7-2,16,-,TRBD2,TGTGCCAGCAGCGCACAACCGGGACTAGTCGGTGATACGCAGTATTTT,CASSAQPGLVGDTQYF
TRBJ2-1,TRBV6-5,13,-,TRBD1,TGTGCCACCACAGGGGGCCGGGGGAATGAGCAGTTCTTC,CATTGGRGNEQFF
TRBJ1-1,TRBV5-6,13,-,-,TGTGCCAGCAGCTTGGCGGGGGGCCCTGAAGCTTTCTTT,CASSLAGGPEAFF
TRBJ1-2,TRBV2,16,-,TRBD1,TGTGCCAGCAGTGAAGATAGACAGGGGGCTAAGTATGGCTACACCTTC,CASSEDRQGAKYGYTF